What follows is one T cell receptor (beta chain) and its context. This sample is drawn from a study of T cell responses to AZD1222 COVID-19 vaccine. V was clipped by 1 base and J by 6 bases, with 18 bases between them. Germline CDR1 is GTSNPN and CDR2 is SVGIG (reference sequence). The CDR3 is 15 residues long. Produced via immunoSEQ multiplex PCR; TCRdb's table is partial and in-frame only. This sample has 130,000 or so clones, with 85% to 90% found just once. The TCR originated in an adult in good health. Here the sequenced sample was peripheral blood, taken on day 0 of AZD1222 vaccination. V is TRBV30 and J is TRBJ1-1, with D uncertain. The CDR3 DNA reads TGTGCCTGGAGTGACCTTGGAGCCCGGTCCGCTGAAGCTTTCTTT. This sequence encodes CAWSDLGARSAEAFF.